The source of this T cell receptor beta chain is a study of cytomegalovirus exposure and HLA in healthy donors. Study-wide findings and caveats: TCR beta V- and J-gene trimming, according to a later analysis, was linked to a missense DCLRE1C variant. Apparent HLA restriction characterized most CMV-associated TCR beta chains in a later analysis. Solely CMV serostatus was available to characterize immune exposure.

13 Jbeta primers and 60 Vbeta primers were used for the PCR. Original processing methods: A later analysis tallied about 80 million unique TCR beta chains, roughly 11 million of them shared. Sequenced by immunoSEQ multiplex PCR; TCRdb stores in-frame clones only, minus some. The V and J calls and clone size are taken from that table; D and trimming were inferred from the DNA. The sample lists about 190,000 clones; more than 75% were seen once. Trimming shortened V by 7 bases and J by 2 bases, and 17 bases separated the two germline ends. Germline V gene sequence: CDR1 MDHEN, CDR2 SYDVKM. The CDR3 is made up of 15 amino acids. As regards this clone: Antigen specificity is unknown.

Sequencing input: PBMCs. The chain couples TRBV28 to TRBJ1-2; tentative D call: TRBD1 (5 bases). The sequence was collected from a woman between 25 and 40 years old in good health and CMV-seropositive. CDR3 residues: CASNPRLKGNYGYTF. For the CDR3, the DNA is TGTGCCAGCAACCCCCGGTTGAAGGGGAACTATGGCTACACCTTC.